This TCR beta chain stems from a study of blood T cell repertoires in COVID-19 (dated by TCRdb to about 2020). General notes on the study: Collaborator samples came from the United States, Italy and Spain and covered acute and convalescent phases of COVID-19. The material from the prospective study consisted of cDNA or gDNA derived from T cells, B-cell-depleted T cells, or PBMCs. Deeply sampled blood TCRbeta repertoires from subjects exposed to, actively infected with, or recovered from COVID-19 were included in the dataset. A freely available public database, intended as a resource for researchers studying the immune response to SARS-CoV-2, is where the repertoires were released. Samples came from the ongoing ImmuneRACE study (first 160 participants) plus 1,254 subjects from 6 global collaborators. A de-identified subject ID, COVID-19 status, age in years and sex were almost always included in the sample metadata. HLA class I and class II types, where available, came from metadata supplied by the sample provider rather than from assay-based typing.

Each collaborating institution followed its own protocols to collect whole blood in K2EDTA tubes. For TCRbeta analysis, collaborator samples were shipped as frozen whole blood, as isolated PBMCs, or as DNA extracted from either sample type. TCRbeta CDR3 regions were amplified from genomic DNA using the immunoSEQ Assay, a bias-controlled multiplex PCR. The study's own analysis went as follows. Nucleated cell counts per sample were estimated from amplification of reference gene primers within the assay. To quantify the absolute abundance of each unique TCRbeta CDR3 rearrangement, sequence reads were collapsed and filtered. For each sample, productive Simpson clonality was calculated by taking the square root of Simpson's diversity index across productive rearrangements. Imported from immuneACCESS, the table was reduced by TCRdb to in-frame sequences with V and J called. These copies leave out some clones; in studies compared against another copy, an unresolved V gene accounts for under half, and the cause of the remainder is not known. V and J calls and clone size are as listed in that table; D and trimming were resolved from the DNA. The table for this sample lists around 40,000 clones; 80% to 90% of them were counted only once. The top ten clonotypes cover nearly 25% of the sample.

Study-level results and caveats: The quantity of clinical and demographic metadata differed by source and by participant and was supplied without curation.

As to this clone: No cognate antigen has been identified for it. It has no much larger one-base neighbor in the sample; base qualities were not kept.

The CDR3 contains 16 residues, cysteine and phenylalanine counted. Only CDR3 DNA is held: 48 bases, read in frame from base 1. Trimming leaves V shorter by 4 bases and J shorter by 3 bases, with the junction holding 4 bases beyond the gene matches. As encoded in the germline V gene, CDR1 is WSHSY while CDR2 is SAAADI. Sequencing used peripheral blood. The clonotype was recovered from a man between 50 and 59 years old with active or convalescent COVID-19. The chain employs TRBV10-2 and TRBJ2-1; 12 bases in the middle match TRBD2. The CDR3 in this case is CASSAPTSGSYNEQFF. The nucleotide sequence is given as TGCGCCAGCAGTGCCCCGACTAGCGGGAGCTACAATGAGCAGTTCTTC.